This passage covers 25 T cell receptor beta chains from one sample sequenced in a study of blood T cells in healthy people across ages. A second PCR of 7 to 11 cycles used a sample-barcoded 5' primer and a J-beta primer mix. From the 5' RACE reads, TCRdb called clonotypes with MiXCR, one entry per CDR3 protein. This sample has roughly 680,000 distinct CDR3 sequences; 52% occur once, and the top ten carry 13%. The sequencing input was blood. These receptor sequences come from a woman of 80 years or more in good health.

V gene TRBV12-3 or TRBV12-4 combines with J gene TRBJ1-2; 9 nucleotides align to TRBD1. The CDR3 totals 13 residues. The junction had 3 bases not matched to a gene; V was cut back by 6 bases and J by 4 bases. CDR3 sequence reads: CASSGQGFYGYTF. For the CDR3, the DNA is TGTGCCAGCAGCGGACAGGGGTTCTATGGCTACACCTTC.

Only one count was recorded for this clonotype. The chain joins TRBV29-1 to TRBJ2-5; D tentatively reads TRBD1 or TRBD2 (5 bases each). The DNA end is more similar to TRBJ2-1, so the J call may be wrong. Germline values: CDR1 SQVTM, CDR2 ANQGSEA. This CDR3 comprises 15 residues. The CDR3 is CSVVEGPGPQETQFF. The CDR3 DNA reads TGCAGCGTTGTCGAGGGGCCGGGACCTCAAGAGACCCAGTTCTTC.

This clonotype appeared many times. The genes are TRBV29-1 and TRBJ2-7; perhaps TRBD2 as D (5 bases). CDR1 and CDR2 (germline): SQVTM, ANQGSEA. This CDR3 is built from 12 residues. Deletions cut 6 bases from V and 2 bases from J, with 11 bases between. CDR3 amino acids: CSVRGYTYEQYF. DNA for the CDR3: TGCAGCGTGCGAGGGTACACCTACGAGCAGTACTTC.

There are many counts of this clonotype. The chain recombines TRBV5-1 with TRBJ2-1; 7 nucleotides align to TRBD1. The length of the CDR3 is 15 residues. Germline CDR1 SGHRS, CDR2 YFSETQ. Trimming took 4 bases from V and 6 from J; bases not matched to a gene: 10. The CDR3 DNA is TGCGCCAGCAGCGGCCGACAGGGTATCGGCAATGAGCAGTTCTTC. Translated: CASSGRQGIGNEQFF.

V is TRBV6-5 and J is TRBJ2-4; D gene unclear. V was shortened by 4 bases and J by 8 bases, with 18 bases between the two germline ends. This CDR3 has 15 amino acids. Germline CDR1 is MNHEY and CDR2 is SVGAGI. The CDR3 DNA follows: TGTGCCAGCAGTTTGGGTCCGGGTGCAAGGGACATTCAGTACTTC. This sequence encodes CASSLGPGARDIQYF.

V gene TRBV7-9 combines with J gene TRBJ1-4; TRBD1 might be the D (5 bases). Per the germline V gene, CDR1 is SEHNR and CDR2 is FQNEAQ (reference sequence). The V gene lost 8 bases and the J gene lost 1 base, with 14 bases spanning the gap. This CDR3 contains 15 residues. The CDR3 protein is CASSTAGGTNEKLFF. The CDR3 DNA reads TGTGCCAGCTCCACGGCCGGGGGAACTAATGAAAAACTGTTTTTT.

This clonotype was recorded a few times. The chain uses TRBV12-3 or TRBV12-4 and TRBJ2-3; 9 positions agree with TRBD1. With 5 bases clipped from V and 4 bases from J, the junction kept 7 bases outside the gene matches. The CDR3 sequence is 15 residues long. The CDR3 coding sequence is TGTGCCAGCAGTCCTCGGACAGGGGTGGCAGATACGCAGTATTTT. As protein: CASSPRTGVADTQYF.

J is TRBJ2-2 and V is TRBV11-3; D possibly corresponds to TRBD1 (5 bases). V was shortened by 4 bases and J by 1 base, with 10 bases between the two germline ends. The germline V gene has CDR1 SGHNT and CDR2 YENEEA. This CDR3 is 15 amino acids long. For the CDR3, the DNA is TGTGCCAGCAGCTCAAGTAGGGGGAACACCGGGGAGCTGTTTTTT. This encodes CASSSSRGNTGELFF.

The V and J genes are TRBV4-3 and TRBJ2-6; D possibly matches TRBD1 or TRBD2 (5 bases each). V dropped 0 bases and J dropped 1 base, with 16 bases sitting between them. The CDR3 is 19 residues long. From germline, CDR1 is LGHNA and CDR2 YSLEER. The CDR3 coding sequence is TGCGCCAGCAGCCAAGATCGGGGACCGCCAAAATCTGGGGCCAACGTCCTGACTTTC. The encoded protein is CASSQDRGPPKSGANVLTF.

The chain uses TRBV20-1 and TRBJ1-1; D is unclear. Between the trimmed V and J ends, which lost 3 bases and 4 bases, there was a span of 12 bases. Per the germline V gene, CDR1 is DFQATT and CDR2 is SNEGSKA (reference sequence). The CDR3 is 13 residues long. CDR3: CSASGSVGTEAFF. CDR3 nucleotides: TGCAGTGCTAGTGGATCAGTCGGCACTGAAGCTTTCTTT.

The count of this clonotype is one. The J gene is TRBJ2-1, the V gene TRBV7-2; 9 bases align to TRBD2. Germline CDR1 reads SGHTA; CDR2 reads FQGNSA. The CDR3 spans 16 residues. Trimming cost V 5 bases and J 11 bases; bases outside gene matches: 16. CDR3 DNA: TGTGCCAGCAGCCCGCGTACTAGCGGGTTATCGTTACAGCAGTTCTTC. It is translated as CASSPRTSGLSLQQFF.

This clonotype has more than one count but fewer than ten. This chain's CDR3 is CSVGASSVDTQYF. The CDR3 region has the DNA TGCAGCGTTGGTGCTAGCTCCGTAGATACGCAGTATTTT. V and J are TRBV29-1 and TRBJ2-3, with D possibly TRBD2 on 5 matching bases. CDR1 is SQVTM and CDR2 is ANQGSEA in the germline V gene. The CDR3 totals 13 residues. The V and J ends lost 4 bases and 5 bases respectively, with 13 bases between them.

The rearrangement joins TRBV20-1 to TRBJ2-1; D is unclear. The J call may be in error: the DNA end matches TRBJ2-7 better. Germline V lookup: CDR1 DFQATT, CDR2 SNEGSKA (reference sequence). The CDR3 length is 13 residues. The CDR3 sequence: CSALDGSYNEQYF. CDR3 bases: TGCAGTGCCCTAGACGGGTCCTACAATGAGCAGTACTTC.

This clonotype was picked up many times. This chain joins TRBV28 and TRBJ2-5; 10 nucleotides match TRBD1. The CDR3 has 16 residues. V was pared by 2 bases and J by 2 bases, with 5 bases of the junction left unmatched. Germline CDR1 and CDR2: MDHEN and SYDVKM. As DNA, the CDR3 is TGTGCCAGCAGTTTACGGACAGGGGGAGTTCAAGAGACCCAGTACTTC. This sequence encodes CASSLRTGGVQETQYF. The full variable domain, its missing parts supplied by reference TRBV28 and TRBJ2-5, is DVKVTQSSRYLVKRTGEKVFLECVQDMDHENMFWYRQDPGLGLRLIYFSYDVKMKEKGDIPEGYSVSREKKERFSLILESASTNQTSMYLCASSLRTGGVQETQYFGPGTRLLVL.

The chain joins TRBV7-2 to TRBJ2-1; D remains ambiguous. CDR1 and CDR2 (germline): SGHTA, FQGNSA. The CDR3 has 14 amino acids. V was cut by 2 bases and J by 4 bases, with 9 bases left in between. The CDR3 sequence is CASSLSPIYNEQFF. CDR3 bases: TGTGCCAGCAGCTTATCTCCGATTTACAATGAGCAGTTCTTC.

The V gene is TRBV29-1, the J gene TRBJ2-5; 7 bases are shared with TRBD2. The germline V gene has CDR1 SQVTM and CDR2 ANQGSEA. The ends lost 4 bases at V and 11 bases at J; junction bases unmatched: 16. The CDR3 consists of 14 residues. The CDR3 DNA reads as TGCAGCGTTGTCGGGGGAGGGCTATCTGGTGAGCAGTACTTC. As protein: CSVVGGGLSGEQYF.

The chain links TRBV29-1 to TRBJ2-7, with 9 bases aligning to TRBD2. The ends lost 3 bases at V and 6 bases at J; junction bases unmatched: 6. The germline gives CDR1 SQVTM, CDR2 ANQGSEA. The CDR3 contains 13 residues. Here the CDR3 DNA reads TGCAGCGTTGAGGCCGTACTAGCGGGCGAGCAGTACTTC. It yields the protein CSVEAVLAGEQYF.

The chain is built from TRBV20-1 and TRBJ1-1; tentative D call: TRBD1 (5 bases). Germline V CDR1 and CDR2: DFQATT, SNEGSKA (reference sequence). This CDR3 is built from 15 residues. V was trimmed by 1 base and J by 4 bases, leaving 16 bases between them. The CDR3 reads CSARGGRGSATEAFF. The CDR3 DNA reads as TGCAGTGCTAGAGGGGGGAGGGGATCGGCCACTGAAGCTTTCTTT.

This clonotype was observed once. This may be a read error: a much more frequent sequence differs by one nucleotide. The chain combines TRBV20-1 with TRBJ2-7; D unresolved. The germline gives CDR1 DFQATT, CDR2 SNEGSKA (reference sequence). V was pared by 0 bases and J by 7 bases, with 19 bases between. The CDR3 length is 15 residues. The DNA for the CDR3 is TGCAGTGCTAGAGATTCATTTCGCCCTCTCGTTGAGCAGTACTTC. It translates to CSARDSFRPLVEQYF.

This chain's CDR3 is CASSSGQQDQPQHF. DNA of the CDR3: TGTGCCAGCAGTTCGGGACAGCAAGATCAGCCCCAGCATTTT. The rearrangement links TRBV27 to TRBJ1-5; the match to TRBD1 covers 7 bases. This CDR3 comprises 14 residues. V lost 4 bases to trimming and J lost 5 bases; unmatched junction nucleotides: 5. Germline CDR1 is MNHEY and CDR2 is SMNVEV (reference sequence).

The chain employs TRBV7-2 and TRBJ2-7, with D possibly called TRBD1 or TRBD2 (5 bases each). This CDR3 is built from 15 residues. V dropped 8 bases and J dropped 0 bases, with 17 bases sitting between them. In germline, CDR1 is SGHTA, CDR2 FQGNSA. The CDR3 loop is CASGLMTGASYEQYF. In DNA form, the CDR3 reads TGTGCCAGCGGGTTGATGACCGGGGCCTCCTACGAGCAGTACTTC.

This clonotype was counted between two and nine times. This may come from a read error, since a much larger clone is one base off. The CDR3 nucleotides read TGCGCCAGCAGCTTGGGGCTAGCCCTGTACAATGAGCAGTACTTC. Amino acids: CASSLGLALYNEQYF. The J gene is TRBJ2-1, the V gene TRBV5-1, with a possible D match to TRBD2 (5 bases). The J call may be mistaken, given a closer DNA end match to TRBJ2-7. The germline CDR1 and CDR2 sequences are SGHRS and YFSETQ. CDR3 length: 15 residues.

This chain joins TRBV29-1 and TRBJ2-3, with D possibly TRBD2 on 5 matching bases. From germline, CDR1 is SQVTM and CDR2 ANQGSEA. With 0 bases removed from V and 2 bases from J, the gap between germline ends came to 9 bases. The CDR3 is made up of 14 amino acids. The CDR3 DNA sequence: TGCAGCGTTGAAGAGGGGAGATCCACAGATACGCAGTATTTT. Amino acid sequence: CSVEEGRSTDTQYF.

The chain couples TRBV5-6 to TRBJ2-4; D ambiguous. V shed 0 bases and J shed 0 bases, with 13 bases lying between them. The CDR3 is 17 amino acids. Germline V gives CDR1 SGHDT, CDR2 YYEEEE. The CDR3 region is CASSLAGGTLAKNIQYF. DNA for the CDR3: TGTGCCAGCAGCTTGGCCGGTGGAACGCTAGCCAAAAACATTCAGTACTTC.

The chain uses TRBV20-1 and TRBJ1-1; D ambiguous. Germline V gene data show CDR1 as DFQATT and CDR2 as SNEGSKA (reference sequence). V lost 1 base and J lost 11, with 14 bases in between. This CDR3 spans 12 amino acids. The DNA of the CDR3 is TGCAGTGCTAGAGGTAGACGAGGTAGGGCTTTCTTT. It translates to CSARGRRGRAFF.